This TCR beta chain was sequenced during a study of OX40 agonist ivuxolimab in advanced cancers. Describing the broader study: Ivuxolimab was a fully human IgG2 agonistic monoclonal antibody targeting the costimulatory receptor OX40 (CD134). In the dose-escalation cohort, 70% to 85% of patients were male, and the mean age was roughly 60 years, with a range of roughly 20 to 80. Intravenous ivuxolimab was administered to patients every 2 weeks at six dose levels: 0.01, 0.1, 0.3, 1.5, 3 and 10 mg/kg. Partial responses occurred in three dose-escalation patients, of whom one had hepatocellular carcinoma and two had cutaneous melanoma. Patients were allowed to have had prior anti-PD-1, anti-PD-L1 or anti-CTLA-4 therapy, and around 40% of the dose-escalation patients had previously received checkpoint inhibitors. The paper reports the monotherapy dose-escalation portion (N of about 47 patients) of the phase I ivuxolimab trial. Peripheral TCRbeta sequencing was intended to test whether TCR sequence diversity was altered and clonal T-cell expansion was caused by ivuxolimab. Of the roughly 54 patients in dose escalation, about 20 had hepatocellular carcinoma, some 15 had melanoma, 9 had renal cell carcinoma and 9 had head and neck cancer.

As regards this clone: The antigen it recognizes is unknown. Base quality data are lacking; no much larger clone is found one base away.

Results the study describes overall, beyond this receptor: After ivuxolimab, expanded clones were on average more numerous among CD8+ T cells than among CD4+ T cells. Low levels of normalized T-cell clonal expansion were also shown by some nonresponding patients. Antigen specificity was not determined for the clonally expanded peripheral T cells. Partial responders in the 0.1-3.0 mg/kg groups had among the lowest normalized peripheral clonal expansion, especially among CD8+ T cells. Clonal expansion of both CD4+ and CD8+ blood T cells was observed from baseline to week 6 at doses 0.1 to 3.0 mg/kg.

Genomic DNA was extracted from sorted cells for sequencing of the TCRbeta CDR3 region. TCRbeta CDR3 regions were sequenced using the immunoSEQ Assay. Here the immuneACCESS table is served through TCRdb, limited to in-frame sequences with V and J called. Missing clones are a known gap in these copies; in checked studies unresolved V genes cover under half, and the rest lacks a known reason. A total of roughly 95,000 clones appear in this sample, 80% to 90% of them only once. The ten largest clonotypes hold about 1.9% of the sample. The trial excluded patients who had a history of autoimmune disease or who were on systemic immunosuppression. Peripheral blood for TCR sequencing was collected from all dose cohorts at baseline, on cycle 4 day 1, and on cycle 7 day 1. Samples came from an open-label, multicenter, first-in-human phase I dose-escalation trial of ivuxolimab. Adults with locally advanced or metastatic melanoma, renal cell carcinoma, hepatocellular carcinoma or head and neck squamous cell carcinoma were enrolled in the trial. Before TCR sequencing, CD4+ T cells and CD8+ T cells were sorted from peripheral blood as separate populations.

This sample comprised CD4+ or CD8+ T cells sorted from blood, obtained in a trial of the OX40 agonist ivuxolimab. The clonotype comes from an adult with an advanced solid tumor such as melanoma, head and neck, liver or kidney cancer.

CDR3 reads: CASRPRGTDTQYF. At the DNA level, the sequence is TGTGCCAGCCGACCCAGGGGCACAGATACGCAGTATTTT. The chain is made from TRBV6-5 and TRBJ2-3; a weak D assignment points to TRBD1 (5 bases agree). From cysteine to phenylalanine, the CDR3 is 13 amino acids long. Left in the record is the CDR3 DNA by itself, 39 bases read in frame from the first base. V was cut back by 8 bases and J by 1 base, leaving a gap of 10 bases between them. The germline V gene provides CDR1 MNHEY and CDR2 SVGAGI.